Listed here are 5 T cell receptor beta chains from one sample, sequenced in a study of shared clonotypes between healthy human individuals. This table comes from immunoSEQ multiplex PCR, and its TCRdb copy is limited to in-frame clones, with some not included. The sample lists about a million clones, less than 85% occurring once. Sequences were obtained from memory CD4+ T cells sorted from blood. Subset defined: CD45RA-negative fraction. These TCRs come from a man aged 18 to 30 in good health.

The V gene is TRBV6-1, the J gene TRBJ1-3; 8 nucleotides line up with TRBD1. Germline loops: CDR1 MNHNS, CDR2 SASEGT. Germline trimming cut 2 bases from V and 0 bases from J; bases unmatched to any gene: 6. This CDR3 region has 17 residues. This chain's CDR3 is CASSEPAGGVSGNTIYF. The CDR3 DNA sequence: TGTGCCAGCAGTGAACCCGCAGGGGGCGTCTCTGGAAACACCATATATTTT.

The rearrangement uses TRBV5-1 and TRBJ2-2, with 10 bases matching TRBD2. CDR1 is SGHRS and CDR2 is YFSETQ in the germline V gene. This CDR3 region has 16 residues. The V segment lost 2 bases and the J segment 2 bases; nucleotides outside the gene matches: 3. In nucleotides, the CDR3 is TGCGCCAGCAGCTTCGGACTAGCGGACAACACCGGGGAGCTGTTTTTT. It yields the protein CASSFGLADNTGELFF.

This chain links TRBV30 with TRBJ2-7; the match to TRBD1 covers 8 bases. Germline V lookup: CDR1 GTSNPN, CDR2 SVGIG (reference sequence). With V trimmed by 4 bases and J by 5 bases, 1 base remained unmatched. CDR3 length equals 11 residues. The CDR3 DNA is TGTGCCTGGAAGGACAGGGACGAGCAGTACTTC. This codes for CAWKDRDEQYF.

V is TRBV5-1 and J is TRBJ2-3; TRBD2 matches at 9 bases. V trimming: 4 bases; J trimming: 1 base; junction bases outside the gene matches: 7. CDR1 is SGHRS, CDR2 YFSETQ, per germline. The CDR3 is 16 residues long. The CDR3 DNA is TGCGCCAGCAGCCAGGTAGCGGGGGACCGCACAGATACGCAGTATTTT. It translates to CASSQVAGDRTDTQYF.

The sample holds one count of this clone. The gene calls are TRBV2 and TRBJ2-7, with D tentatively TRBD1 (6 bases). This CDR3 comprises 15 residues. In germline, CDR1 is SNHLY, CDR2 FYNNEI. V was trimmed by 4 bases and J by 4 bases, leaving 17 bases between them. CDR3 coding DNA: TGTGCCAGCAGTGTGTGGGGCAGGGGATCTTACGAGCAGTACTTC. Residues: CASSVWGRGSYEQYF.